This T cell receptor beta chain appears in the sequencing data of a study of T cell repertoires in cytomegalovirus infection. Background on the study: The authors relied on CMV epitopes, both recently identified HLA-C-restricted and well-studied HLA-B-restricted. It can be stated that public TCR beta signatures indicated CMV infection as well as a matching HLA type.

TCRdb itself ran the reads through MiXCR, one entry per CDR3 protein. The sample includes some 120,000 distinct CDR3 sequences, more than 30% seen only once; the top ten take roughly 53%. Findings and limits, study-wide: Ex vivo, HLA-C-restricted CMV-specific TCR beta clonotypes prevailed over the rest of the response. Cumulative public TCR beta family frequency identified CMV carriers with the relevant HLA.

This clonotype has a handful of counts. Its specificity is not known. CDR1 and CDR2 (germline): MNHNS, SASEGT. The V end lost 6 bases, the J end lost 4 bases, and 14 bases lay between the germline ends. The CDR3 totals 14 residues. The source was CD8+ T cells from cultured PBMCs, collected from culture after CMV antigen stimulation. This sequence originates from a human donor in good health (CMV status not recorded). Some clones in this sample may be carry-over from other donors' samples. The rearrangement uses TRBV6-1 and TRBJ2-3; no definite D call. The CDR3 loop reads CASRPDWGADTQYF. The DNA of the CDR3 is TGTGCCAGCAGGCCCGACTGGGGTGCAGATACGCAGTATTTT.